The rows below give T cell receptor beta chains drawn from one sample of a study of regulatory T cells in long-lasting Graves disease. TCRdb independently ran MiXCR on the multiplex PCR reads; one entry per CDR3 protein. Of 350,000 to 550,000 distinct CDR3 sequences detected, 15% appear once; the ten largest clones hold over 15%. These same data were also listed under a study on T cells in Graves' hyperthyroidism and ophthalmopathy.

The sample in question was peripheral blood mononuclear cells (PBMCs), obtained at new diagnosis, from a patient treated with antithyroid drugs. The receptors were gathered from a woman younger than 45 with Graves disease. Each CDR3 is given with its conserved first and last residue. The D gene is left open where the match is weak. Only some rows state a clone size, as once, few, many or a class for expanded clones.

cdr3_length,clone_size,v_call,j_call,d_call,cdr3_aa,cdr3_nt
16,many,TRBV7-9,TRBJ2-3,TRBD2,CASQPRLAGGGYTQYF,TGTGCCAGCCAACCGAGACTAGCGGGAGGCGGGTATACGCAGTATTTT
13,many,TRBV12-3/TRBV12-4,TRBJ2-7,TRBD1,CASRLGQGSEQYF,TGTGCCAGCAGGTTAGGACAGGGGAGTGAGCAGTACTTC
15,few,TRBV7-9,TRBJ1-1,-,CASSPSDLQVTEAFF,TGTGCCAGCAGCCCCTCGGACCTACAGGTCACTGAAGCTTTCTTT
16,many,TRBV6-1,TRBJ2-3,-,CASSGAGNRVADTQYF,TGTGCCAGCAGTGGAGCCGGGAACAGGGTGGCAGATACGCAGTATTTT
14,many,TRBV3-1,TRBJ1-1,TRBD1,CASSQADRATEAFF,TGTGCCAGCAGCCAAGCCGACAGGGCGACTGAAGCTTTCTTT
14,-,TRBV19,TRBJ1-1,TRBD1,CASSKDRGGTEAFF,TGTGCCAGTAGTAAGGACAGGGGTGGCACTGAAGCTTTCTTT
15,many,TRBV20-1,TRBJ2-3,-,CSASNAERGTDTQYF,TGCAGTGCTAGTAACGCGGAGAGAGGCACAGATACGCAGTATTTT
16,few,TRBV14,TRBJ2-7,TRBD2,CASSQDESSGLYEQYF,TGTGCCAGCAGCCAAGATGAATCTAGCGGGCTCTACGAGCAGTACTTC
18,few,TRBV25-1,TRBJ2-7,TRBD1,CASSGRSRDRGGSYEQYF,TGTGCCAGCAGTGGACGATCCCGGGACAGGGGCGGCTCCTACGAGCAGTACTTC
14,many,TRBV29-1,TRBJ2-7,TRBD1,CSVGTLGQGNVQYF,TGCAGCGTAGGAACGTTGGGACAGGGGAACGTGCAGTACTTC
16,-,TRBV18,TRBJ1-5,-,CASSPPGVSSYQPQHF,TGTGCCAGCTCACCACCGGGCGTAAGTAGTTATCAGCCCCAGCATTTT
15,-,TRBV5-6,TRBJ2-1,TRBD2,CASSFGTSGSREQFF,TGTGCCAGCAGCTTCGGGACTAGCGGGAGTCGCGAGCAGTTCTTC
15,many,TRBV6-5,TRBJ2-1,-,CASSYSPQARGEQFF,TGTGCCAGCAGTTACTCTCCCCAGGCACGGGGTGAGCAGTTCTTC
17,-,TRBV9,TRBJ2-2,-,CAREGVGGEHDTGELFF,TGTGCCAGAGAAGGGGTGGGGGGCGAGCATGACACCGGGGAGCTGTTTTTT
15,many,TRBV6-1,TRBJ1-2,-,CASSEHSAVPYGYTF,TGTGCCAGCAGTGAACACAGCGCGGTGCCCTATGGCTACACCTTC
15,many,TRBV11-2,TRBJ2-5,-,CASSLGRGVLGTQYF,TGTGCCAGCAGCTTAGGCAGGGGCGTTTTGGGGACCCAGTACTTC
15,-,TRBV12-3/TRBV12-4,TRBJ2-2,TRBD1,CASSLYRGNTGELFF,TGTGCCAGCAGTTTATACAGGGGGAACACCGGGGAGCTGTTTTTT
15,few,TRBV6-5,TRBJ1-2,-,CASSYSQGIVYGYTF,TGTGCCAGCAGTTACTCGCAGGGGATCGTCTATGGCTACACCTTC
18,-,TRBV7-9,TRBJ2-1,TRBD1,CASSFGTGFWDSYNEQFF,TGTGCCAGCAGCTTCGGGACAGGCTTTTGGGACTCCTACAATGAGCAGTTCTTC
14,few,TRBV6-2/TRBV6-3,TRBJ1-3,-,CASSVSGNGNTIYF,TGTGCCAGCAGTGTCAGCGGGAACGGAAACACCATATATTTT
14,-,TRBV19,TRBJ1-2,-,CASSIERANYGYTF,TGTGCCAGTAGTATCGAGAGAGCTAACTATGGCTACACCTTC
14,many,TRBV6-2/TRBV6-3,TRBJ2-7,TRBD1,CASRAGTGAYEQYF,TGTGCCAGCAGGGCCGGGACAGGGGCCTACGAGCAGTACTTC
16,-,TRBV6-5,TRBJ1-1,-,CASSYSRGWENTEAFF,TGTGCCAGCAGTTACTCGAGAGGGTGGGAGAACACTGAAGCTTTCTTT
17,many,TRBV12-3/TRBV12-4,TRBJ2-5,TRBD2,CASSLALAGGLQETQYF,TGTGCCAGCAGTTTGGCACTGGCGGGAGGGCTACAAGAGACCCAGTACTTC
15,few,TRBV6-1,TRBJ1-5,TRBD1,CASSEMTGGWQPQHF,TGTGCCAGCAGTGAAATGACAGGGGGCTGGCAGCCCCAGCATTTT
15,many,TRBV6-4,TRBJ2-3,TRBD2,CASSEAAGGGDTQYF,TGTGCCAGCAGTGAAGCTGCGGGAGGGGGAGATACGCAGTATTTT
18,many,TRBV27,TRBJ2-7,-,CASSPHYNPRDSRYEQYF,TGTGCCAGCAGTCCCCACTATAACCCCCGCGACTCCCGCTACGAGCAGTACTTC
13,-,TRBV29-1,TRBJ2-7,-,CSAAQTLGDEQYF,TGCAGCGCCGCACAGACTTTAGGAGACGAGCAGTACTTC
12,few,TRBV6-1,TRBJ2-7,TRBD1,CASIRDSYEQYF,TGTGCCAGCATCCGGGACAGCTACGAGCAGTACTTC
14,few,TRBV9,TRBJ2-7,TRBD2,CASSVGGGRDEQYF,TGTGCCAGCAGCGTAGGCGGGGGGAGGGACGAGCAGTACTTC
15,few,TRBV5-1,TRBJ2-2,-,CASRRDAGRTGELFF,TGCGCCAGCCGCCGGGACGCGGGTAGGACCGGGGAGCTGTTTTTT
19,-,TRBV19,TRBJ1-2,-,CASSISFVAQMVADYGYTF,TGTGCCAGTAGTATAAGCTTCGTGGCCCAGATGGTAGCGGACTATGGCTACACCTTC
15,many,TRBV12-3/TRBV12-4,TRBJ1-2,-,CASSLEGAVVNGYTF,TGTGCCAGCAGTTTAGAAGGAGCTGTCGTAAATGGCTACACCTTC
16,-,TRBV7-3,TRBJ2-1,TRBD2,CASSLTSGSTYNEQFF,TGTGCCAGCAGCTTAACTAGCGGGAGTACCTACAATGAGCAGTTCTTC
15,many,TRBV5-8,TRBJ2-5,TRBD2,CASSLTPSTSGVGIF,TGTGCCAGCAGCTTGACCCCTTCGACTAGCGGAGTAGGGATCTTC
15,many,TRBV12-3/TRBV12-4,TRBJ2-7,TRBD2,CASSTGTSGAYEQYF,TGTGCCAGCAGCACTGGGACTAGCGGCGCCTACGAGCAGTACTTC
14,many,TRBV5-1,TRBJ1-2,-,CASSLATGKDGYTF,TGCGCCAGCAGCTTGGCCACAGGGAAGGATGGCTACACCTTC